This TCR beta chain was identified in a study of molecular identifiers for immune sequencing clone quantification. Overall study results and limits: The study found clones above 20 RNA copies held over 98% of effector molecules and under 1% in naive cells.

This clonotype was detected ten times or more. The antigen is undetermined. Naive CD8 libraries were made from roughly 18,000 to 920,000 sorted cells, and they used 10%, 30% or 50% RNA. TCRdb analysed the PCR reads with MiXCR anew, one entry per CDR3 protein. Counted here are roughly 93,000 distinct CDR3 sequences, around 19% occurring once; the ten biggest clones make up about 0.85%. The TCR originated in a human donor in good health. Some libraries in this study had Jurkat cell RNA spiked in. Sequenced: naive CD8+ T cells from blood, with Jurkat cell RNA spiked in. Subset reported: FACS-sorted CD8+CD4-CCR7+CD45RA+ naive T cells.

The CDR3 is CSASSGTTPTYEQYF. In nucleotides, the CDR3 is TGCAGTGCTAGCTCCGGGACTACCCCTACCTACGAGCAGTACTTC. This rearrangement joins TRBV20-1 to TRBJ2-7, with 7 positions matching TRBD2. V lost 3 bases, J lost 2 bases, and 10 bases stayed unmatched. The CDR3 is 15 amino acids. CDR1 and CDR2 from the germline V gene are DFQATT and SNEGSKA (reference sequence).